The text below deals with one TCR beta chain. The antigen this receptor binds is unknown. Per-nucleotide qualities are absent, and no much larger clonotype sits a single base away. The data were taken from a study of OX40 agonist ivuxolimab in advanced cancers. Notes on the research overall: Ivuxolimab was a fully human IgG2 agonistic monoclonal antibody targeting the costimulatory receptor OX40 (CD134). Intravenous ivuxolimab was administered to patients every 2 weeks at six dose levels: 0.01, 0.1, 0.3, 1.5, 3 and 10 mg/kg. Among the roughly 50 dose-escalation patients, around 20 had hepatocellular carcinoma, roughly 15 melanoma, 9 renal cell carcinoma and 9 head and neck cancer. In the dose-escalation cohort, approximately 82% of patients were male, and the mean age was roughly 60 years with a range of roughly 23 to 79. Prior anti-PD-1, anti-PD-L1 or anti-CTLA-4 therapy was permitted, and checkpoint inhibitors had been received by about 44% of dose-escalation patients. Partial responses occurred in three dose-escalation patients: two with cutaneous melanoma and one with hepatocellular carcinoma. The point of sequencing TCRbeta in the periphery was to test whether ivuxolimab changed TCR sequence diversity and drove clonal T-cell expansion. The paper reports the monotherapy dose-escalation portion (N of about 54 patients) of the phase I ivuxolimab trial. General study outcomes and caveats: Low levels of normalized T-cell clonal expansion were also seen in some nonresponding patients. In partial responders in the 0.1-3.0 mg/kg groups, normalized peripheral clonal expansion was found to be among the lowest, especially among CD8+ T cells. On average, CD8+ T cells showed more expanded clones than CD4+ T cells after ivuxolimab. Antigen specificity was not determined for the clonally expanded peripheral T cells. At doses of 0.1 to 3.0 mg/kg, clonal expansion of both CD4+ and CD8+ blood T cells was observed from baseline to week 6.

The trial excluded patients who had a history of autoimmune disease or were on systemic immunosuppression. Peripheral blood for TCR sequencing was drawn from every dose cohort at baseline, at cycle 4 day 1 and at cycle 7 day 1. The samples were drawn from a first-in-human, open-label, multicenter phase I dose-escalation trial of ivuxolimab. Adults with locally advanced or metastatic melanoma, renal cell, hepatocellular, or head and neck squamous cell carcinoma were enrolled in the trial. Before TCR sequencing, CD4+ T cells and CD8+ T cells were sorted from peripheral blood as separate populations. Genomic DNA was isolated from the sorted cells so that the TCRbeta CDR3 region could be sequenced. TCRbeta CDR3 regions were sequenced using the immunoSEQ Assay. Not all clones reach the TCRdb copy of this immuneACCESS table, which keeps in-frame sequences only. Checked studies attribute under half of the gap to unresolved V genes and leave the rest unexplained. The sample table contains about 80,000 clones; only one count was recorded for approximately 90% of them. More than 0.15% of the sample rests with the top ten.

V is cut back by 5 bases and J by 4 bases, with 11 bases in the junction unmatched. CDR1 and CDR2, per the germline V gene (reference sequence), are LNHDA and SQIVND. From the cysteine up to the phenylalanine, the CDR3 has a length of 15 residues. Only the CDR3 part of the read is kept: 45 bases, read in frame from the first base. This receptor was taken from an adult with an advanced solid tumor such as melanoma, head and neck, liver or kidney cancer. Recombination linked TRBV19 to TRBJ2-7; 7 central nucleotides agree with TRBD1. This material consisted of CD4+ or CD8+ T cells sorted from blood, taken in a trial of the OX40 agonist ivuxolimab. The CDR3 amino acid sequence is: CASSQRQGPPYEQYF. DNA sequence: TGTGCCAGTAGTCAAAGACAGGGCCCACCTTACGAGCAGTACTTC.